The present TCR beta chain was sequenced within a study of CD8+ T cells in alopecia areata. About the study: Twice a day, 5 to 10 mg of oral tofacitinib was administered to treated patients. Study results and caveats: As there was one nonresponder, how baseline CD8+ expansion relates to response remains uncertain.

Sample treatment: oral pan-JAK inhibitor, 5-10 mg twice daily. cDNA prepared by RNA extraction and subsequent reverse transcription served as the template for sequencing. The table came from immunoSEQ multiplex PCR; TCRdb's copy has only in-frame clones and leaves some out. The sample has about 190,000 clones; 55% to 70% are singletons. In its sample, this clone was seen a few times. Its antigen remains unknown. Looked up from germline, CDR1 is MGHRA and CDR2 is YSYEKL. The V and J ends lost 0 bases and 3 bases respectively, with 9 bases between them. The CDR3 is 15 amino acids. Here the sequenced sample was CD4+ T cells sorted from blood, taken at week 4, from a patient treated with tofacitinib. The TCR was taken from a human donor with alopecia areata. The chain is built from TRBV4-1 and TRBJ1-3; D call uncertain. The CDR3 loop reads CASSQDPRYGNTIYF. CDR3 nucleotide sequence: TGCGCCAGCAGCCAAGATCCACGATATGGAAACACCATATATTTT.